This is a list of T cell receptor beta chains from one sample in a study of shared clonotypes between healthy human individuals. The assay was immunoSEQ multiplex PCR, and TCRdb's table has in-frame clones only and misses some. The sample lists hundreds of thousands of clones, 96% occurring once. The sequencing sample was made of naive CD8+ T cells sorted from blood. All receptors derive from a man aged 25 to 40 in good health. The CDR3 runs from the conserved cysteine through the conserved F or W. The D gene is left open where the match is weak. The size field is filled for only some rows; it gives once, few, many or a size class.

NA	TRBJ2-4	13	NA	TRBV5-6	TGTGCCAGCAGCTTGGTCCGGGAAAACATTCAGTACTTC	CASSLVRENIQYF
NA	TRBJ2-1	14	NA	TRBV13	TGTGCCAGCAGGGAAATGGGCTCCTACAATGAGCAGTTCTTC	CASREMGSYNEQFF
NA	TRBJ2-3	15	TRBD2	TRBV7-9	TGTGCCAGCAGCGACCTGGAGCGGGAGTATGATACGCAGTATTTT	CASSDLEREYDTQYF
NA	TRBJ2-2	15	TRBD2	TRBV11-2	TGTGCCAGCAGCCCAGAGCCTAGCGGGAGCGGGGAGCTGTTTTTT	CASSPEPSGSGELFF
NA	TRBJ2-7	14	TRBD1	TRBV14	TGTGCCAGCAGCCAACCGGGACAGGGGTACGAGCAGTACTTC	CASSQPGQGYEQYF
NA	TRBJ1-2	14	TRBD1	TRBV6-6	TGTGCCAGCAGCCTAACAGGGGGCGGAGATGGCTACACCTTC	CASSLTGGGDGYTF
NA	TRBJ1-3	18	NA	TRBV28	TGTGCCAGCAGTTTATACCCCCAGACGGACATCTCTGGAAACACCATATATTTT	CASSLYPQTDISGNTIYF
NA	TRBJ2-7	13	NA	TRBV6-1	TGTGCCAGCAGTGAATCCCAGGTCCACGAGCAGTACTTC	CASSESQVHEQYF
NA	TRBJ2-3	19	NA	TRBV27	TGTGCCAGCAGTACATCCCTTCCCACGGAAGAAGAACCTTGGGATACGCAGTATTTT	CASSTSLPTEEEPWDTQYF
NA	TRBJ2-1	14	TRBD2	TRBV27	TGTGCCAGCAGTTTGGCTAGCGGAAACAATGAGCAGTTCTTC	CASSLASGNNEQFF
NA	TRBJ2-1	15	TRBD2	TRBV29-1	TGCAGCGTTGAAGAATTAGCGGGAGTTCTGAATGAGCAGTTCTTC	CSVEELAGVLNEQFF
few	TRBJ2-3	17	NA	TRBV4-1	TGCGCCAGCAGCCAAGATCCGCCAGGGAGCAGCACAGATACGCAGTATTTT	CASSQDPPGSSTDTQYF
NA	TRBJ2-7	19	TRBD2	TRBV4-1	TGCGCCAGCAGCCAAGAACCTTTGCTAGCGGGAGGAACAAACTACGAGCAGTACTTC	CASSQEPLLAGGTNYEQYF
NA	TRBJ2-7	13	NA	TRBV18	TGTGCCAGCTCACCACCGACAGAGTACGAGCAGTACTTC	CASSPPTEYEQYF
once	TRBJ2-3	16	TRBD1	TRBV5-1	TGCGCCAGCAGCTTGGCCTTAGGGGGCCCCACAGATACGCAGTATTTT	CASSLALGGPTDTQYF
NA	TRBJ2-3	15	TRBD1	TRBV4-1	TGCGCCAGCAGCAGCCGGGACAGGGGCACAGATACGCAGTATTTT	CASSSRDRGTDTQYF
NA	TRBJ2-3	17	TRBD2	TRBV11-2	TGTGCCAGCAGCTTAGCTCTCCGCGGGAGGGCTACAGATACGCAGTATTTT	CASSLALRGRATDTQYF
NA	TRBJ1-4	17	TRBD1	TRBV5-1	TGCGCCAGCAGCTTGGGACCTAAGTTACAGGGGGACGAAAAACTGTTTTTT	CASSLGPKLQGDEKLFF
NA	TRBJ2-7	14	NA	TRBV11-3	TGTGCCAGCAGCCCAGGAGGGGGGACAGCCGAGCAGTACTTC	CASSPGGGTAEQYF
NA	TRBJ2-1	15	TRBD2	TRBV7-6	TGTGCCAGCAGCTTCAGACTAGCGGGAGGTAATGAGCAGTTCTTC	CASSFRLAGGNEQFF
NA	TRBJ1-3	15	NA	TRBV27	TGTGCCAGCAGTTTGTCCTTCACCTCTGGAAACACCATATATTTT	CASSLSFTSGNTIYF
NA	TRBJ2-1	12	NA	TRBV4-3	TGCGCCAGCAGCCAACTAGGAGGTGAGCAGTTCTTC	CASSQLGGEQFF
NA	TRBJ1-2	10	NA	TRBV7-9	TGTGCCAGCAGCTTACAGGGCTACACCTTC	CASSLQGYTF
once	TRBJ2-7	13	TRBD1	TRBV5-4	TGTGCCAGCAGCTCGACAGGGTTGGCCGAGCAGTACTTC	CASSSTGLAEQYF
NA	TRBJ2-7	13	NA	TRBV5-4	TGTGCCAGCAGCTGGGGGGGCGGGGCCGAGCAGTACTTC	CASSWGGGAEQYF
NA	TRBJ2-3	17	TRBD2	TRBV2	TGTGCCAGCAGTGAAAACCTCCTAGCGGGAGCGACAGATACGCAGTATTTT	CASSENLLAGATDTQYF
NA	TRBJ2-1	18	NA	TRBV4-1	TGCGCCAGCAGCCAAGTTTACCCAGGGTTAAGGGAATACAATGAGCAGTTCTTC	CASSQVYPGLREYNEQFF
NA	TRBJ2-1	14	TRBD1	TRBV6-6	TGTGCCAGCAGCGCCAGACAGGGCTACAATGAGCAGTTCTTC	CASSARQGYNEQFF
NA	TRBJ2-7	15	TRBD2	TRBV7-2	TGTGCCAGCAGCCTCTTGGGACTAGCGGTATACGAGCAGTACTTC	CASSLLGLAVYEQYF
NA	TRBJ2-1	16	TRBD2	TRBV27	TGTGCCAGCAGATATGTTGGGACTAGCGGTTACAATGAGCAGTTCTTC	CASRYVGTSGYNEQFF
NA	TRBJ1-2	15	NA	TRBV4-3	TGCGCCAGCAGCCAAGTAACCGGGGGGAACTATGGCTACACCTTC	CASSQVTGGNYGYTF
once	TRBJ2-5	14	TRBD1	TRBV5-8	TGTGCCAGCAGGTTAACAGGGGCCCAAGAGACCCAGTACTTC	CASRLTGAQETQYF
NA	TRBJ2-1	15	TRBD2	TRBV27	TGTGCCAGCAGTACCCTAGCGGGAATAACGAATGAGCAGTTCTTC	CASSTLAGITNEQFF
NA	TRBJ1-5	14	NA	TRBV30	TGTGCCTGGAGTCCAGGGAACCCCAGTCAGCCCCAGCATTTT	CAWSPGNPSQPQHF
once	TRBJ2-7	14	TRBD1	TRBV4-1	TGCGCCAGCAGCCAAGATACAGGGGCCTACGAGCAGTACTTC	CASSQDTGAYEQYF
NA	TRBJ1-2	14	NA	TRBV6-6	TGTGCCAGCAGCCACCTGGGGGTTGGCTATGGCTACACCTTC	CASSHLGVGYGYTF
NA	TRBJ2-7	14	NA	TRBV4-1	TGCGCCAGCAGCGAAGGAACAGGGAGGTACGAGCAGTACTTC	CASSEGTGRYEQYF
NA	TRBJ1-2	15	TRBD1	TRBV4-3	TGCGCCAGCAGCTCAGACGTGACAGGGACATATGGCTACACCTTC	CASSSDVTGTYGYTF
NA	TRBJ2-1	13	TRBD1	TRBV6-6	TGTGCCAGCAGTTGGAAGACAGGGGATGAGCAGTTCTTC	CASSWKTGDEQFF
NA	TRBJ2-1	14	TRBD1	TRBV29-1	TGCAGCGTCGCCCGACAGGGGGTAATGGATGAGCAGTTCTTC	CSVARQGVMDEQFF
NA	TRBJ2-1	15	NA	TRBV19	TGTGCCAGTAGTATTGACAGGAGCTCCTACAATGAGCAGTTCTTC	CASSIDRSSYNEQFF
NA	TRBJ2-7	15	NA	TRBV5-1	TGCGCCAGCACCTTGGAGATCACAGGAAACTACGAGCAGTACTTC	CASTLEITGNYEQYF
NA	TRBJ1-1	14	NA	TRBV5-6	TGTGCCAGCAGCTGGGACGGCGGGGCGACTGAAGCTTTCTTT	CASSWDGGATEAFF
NA	TRBJ2-3	13	NA	TRBV28	TGTGCCAGCAGTTTTAGGCCCACAGATACGCAGTATTTT	CASSFRPTDTQYF
NA	TRBJ2-7	13	NA	TRBV27	TGTGCCAGCAGTTCCGGGGGCAGATACGAGCAGTACTTC	CASSSGGRYEQYF